Listed here is a single TCR beta chain. This entry comes from a study of T-cell reconstitution after alpha-beta-depleted transplantation in children. Unique molecular identifiers were incorporated during preparation of the TCRbeta library. One entry per CDR3 protein results from TCRdb running MiXCR on the PCR reads. The sample has some 500,000 distinct CDR3 sequences, about 16% seen once. Trimming at V came to 3 bases and at J to 6 bases, leaving 10 bases not matched to a gene. Germline V gene data show CDR1 as LGHNA and CDR2 as YNFKEQ. The CDR3 spans 16 residues. The source of this sequence is a human donor who donated a stem cell graft to a child with acute lymphoblastic leukemia. This specimen was PBMCs from the stem cell graft donor, taken from the stem cell graft. This chain connects TRBV4-2 to TRBJ2-1; 8 positions match TRBD2. CDR3 nucleotides: TGTGCCAGCAGCCAGTCAGCGGGAGTTCCCCCCAATGAGCAGTTCTTC. Protein product: CASSQSAGVPPNEQFF.